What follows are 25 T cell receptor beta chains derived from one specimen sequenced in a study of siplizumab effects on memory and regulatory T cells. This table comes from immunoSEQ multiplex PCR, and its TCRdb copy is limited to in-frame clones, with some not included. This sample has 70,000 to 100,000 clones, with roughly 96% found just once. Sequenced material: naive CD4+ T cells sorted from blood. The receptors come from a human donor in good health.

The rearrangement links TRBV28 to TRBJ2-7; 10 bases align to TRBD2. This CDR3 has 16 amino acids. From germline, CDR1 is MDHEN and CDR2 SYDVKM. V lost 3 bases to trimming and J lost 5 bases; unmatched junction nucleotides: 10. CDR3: CASSFLPKRGGNEQYF. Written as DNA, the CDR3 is TGTGCCAGCAGTTTTCTCCCGAAGCGGGGGGGTAACGAGCAGTACTTC.

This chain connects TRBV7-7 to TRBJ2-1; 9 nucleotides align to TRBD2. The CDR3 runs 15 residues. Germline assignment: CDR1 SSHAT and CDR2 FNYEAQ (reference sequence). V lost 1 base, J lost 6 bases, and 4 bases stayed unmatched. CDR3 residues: CASSLVAGGRNEQFF. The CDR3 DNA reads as TGTGCCAGCAGCTTAGTTGCGGGGGGGCGCAATGAGCAGTTCTTC.

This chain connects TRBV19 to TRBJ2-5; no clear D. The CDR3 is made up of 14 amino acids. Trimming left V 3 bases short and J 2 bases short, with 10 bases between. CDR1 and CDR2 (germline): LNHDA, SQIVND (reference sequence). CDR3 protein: CASSMRRKQETQYF. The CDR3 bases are TGTGCCAGTAGTATGCGTCGAAAGCAAGAGACCCAGTACTTC.

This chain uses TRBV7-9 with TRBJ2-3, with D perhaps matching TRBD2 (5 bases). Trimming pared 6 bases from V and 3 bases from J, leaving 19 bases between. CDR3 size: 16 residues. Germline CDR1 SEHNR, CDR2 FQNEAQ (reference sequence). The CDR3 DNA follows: TGTGCCAGCAGACTAGAACGGTCCAGGCGGACAGATACGCAGTATTTT. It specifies CASRLERSRRTDTQYF.

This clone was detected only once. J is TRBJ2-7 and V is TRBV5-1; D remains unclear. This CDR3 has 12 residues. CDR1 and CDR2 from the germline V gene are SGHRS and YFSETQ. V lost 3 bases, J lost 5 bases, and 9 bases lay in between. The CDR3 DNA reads TGCGCCAGCAGCTCCCCCGCTGACGAGCAGTACTTC. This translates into CASSSPADEQYF.

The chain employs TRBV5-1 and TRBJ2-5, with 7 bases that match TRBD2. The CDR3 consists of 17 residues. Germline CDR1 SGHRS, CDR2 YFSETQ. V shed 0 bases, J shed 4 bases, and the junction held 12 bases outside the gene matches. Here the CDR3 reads CASSLVLGLGEGETQYF. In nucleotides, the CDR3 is TGCGCCAGCAGCTTGGTTTTAGGACTAGGGGAGGGAGAGACCCAGTACTTC. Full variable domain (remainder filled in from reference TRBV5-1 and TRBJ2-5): KAGVTQTPRYLIKTRGQQVTLSCSPISGHRSVSWYQQTPGQGLQFLFEYFSETQRNKGNFPGRFSGRQFSNSRSEMNVSTLELGDSALYLCASSLVLGLGEGETQYFGPGTRLLVL.

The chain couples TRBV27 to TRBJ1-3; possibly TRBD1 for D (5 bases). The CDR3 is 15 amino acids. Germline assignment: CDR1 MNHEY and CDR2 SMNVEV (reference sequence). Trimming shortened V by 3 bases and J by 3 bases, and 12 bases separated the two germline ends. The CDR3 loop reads CASSLTLGVGNTIYF. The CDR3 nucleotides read TGTGCCAGCAGTTTGACGCTAGGGGTTGGAAACACCATATATTTT.

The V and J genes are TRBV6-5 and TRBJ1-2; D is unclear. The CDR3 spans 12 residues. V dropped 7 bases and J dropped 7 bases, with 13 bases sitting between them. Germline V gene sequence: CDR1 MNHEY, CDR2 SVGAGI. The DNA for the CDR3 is TGTGCCAGCACAGACCCTCCGGGTGGCTACACCTTC. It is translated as CASTDPPGGYTF.

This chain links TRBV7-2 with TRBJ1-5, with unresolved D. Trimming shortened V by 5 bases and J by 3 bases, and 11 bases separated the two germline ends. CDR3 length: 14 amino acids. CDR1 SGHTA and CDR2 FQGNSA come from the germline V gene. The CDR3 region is CASSATDNNQPQHF. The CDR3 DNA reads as TGTGCCAGCAGCGCCACCGACAACAATCAGCCCCAGCATTTT.

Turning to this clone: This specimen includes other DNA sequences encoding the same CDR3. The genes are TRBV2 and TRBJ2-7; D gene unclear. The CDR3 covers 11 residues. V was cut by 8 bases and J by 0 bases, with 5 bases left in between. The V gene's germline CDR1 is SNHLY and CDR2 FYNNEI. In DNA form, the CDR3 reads TGTGCCAGCTCGCCCTCCTACGAGCAGTACTTC. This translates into CASSPSYEQYF.

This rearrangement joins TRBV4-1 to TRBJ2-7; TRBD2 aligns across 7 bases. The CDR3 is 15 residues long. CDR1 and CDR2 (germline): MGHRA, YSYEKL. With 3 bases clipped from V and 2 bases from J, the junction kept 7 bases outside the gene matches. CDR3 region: CASSHPWGGAYEQYF. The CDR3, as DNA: TGCGCCAGCAGCCATCCCTGGGGGGGGGCCTACGAGCAGTACTTC.

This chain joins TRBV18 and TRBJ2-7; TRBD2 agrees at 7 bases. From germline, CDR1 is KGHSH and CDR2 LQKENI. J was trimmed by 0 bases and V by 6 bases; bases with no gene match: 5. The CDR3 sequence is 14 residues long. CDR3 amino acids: CASSDGGISYEQYF. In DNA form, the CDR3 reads TGTGCCAGCTCTGACGGGGGGATCTCCTACGAGCAGTACTTC.

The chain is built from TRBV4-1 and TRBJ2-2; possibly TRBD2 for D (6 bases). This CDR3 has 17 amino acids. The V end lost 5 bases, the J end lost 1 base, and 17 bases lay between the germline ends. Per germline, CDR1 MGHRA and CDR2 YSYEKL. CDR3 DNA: TGCGCCAGCAGCACGCGGATTGCGGGGAGGAACACCGGGGAGCTGTTTTTT. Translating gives CASSTRIAGRNTGELFF.

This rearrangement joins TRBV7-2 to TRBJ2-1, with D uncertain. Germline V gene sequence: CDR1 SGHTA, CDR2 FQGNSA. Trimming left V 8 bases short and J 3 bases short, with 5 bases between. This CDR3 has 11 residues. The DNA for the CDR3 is TGTGCCAGCGGGAACTACAATGAGCAGTTCTTC. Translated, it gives CASGNYNEQFF.

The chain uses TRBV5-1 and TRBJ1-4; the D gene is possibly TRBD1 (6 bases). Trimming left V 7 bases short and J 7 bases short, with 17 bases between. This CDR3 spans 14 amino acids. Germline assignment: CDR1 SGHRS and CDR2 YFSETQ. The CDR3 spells CASRKTGIVEKLFF. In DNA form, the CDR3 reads TGCGCCAGCCGGAAAACAGGGATTGTTGAAAAACTGTTTTTT.

CDR3 bases: TGTGCCAGCAGCAGCAAAAACATTCAGTACTTC. The encoded protein is CASSSKNIQYF. V and J are TRBV6-6 and TRBJ2-4; D is unclear. The germline V and J ends were trimmed by 6 bases and 3 bases, with 3 bases remaining between them. Per the germline V gene, CDR1 is MNHNY and CDR2 is SVGAGI (reference sequence). The CDR3 runs to 11 residues.

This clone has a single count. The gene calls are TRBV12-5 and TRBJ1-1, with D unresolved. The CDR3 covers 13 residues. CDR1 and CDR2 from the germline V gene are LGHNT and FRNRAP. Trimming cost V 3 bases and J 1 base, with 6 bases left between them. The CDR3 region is CASGFGRNTEAFF. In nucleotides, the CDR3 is TGTGCTAGTGGTTTCGGCAGGAACACTGAAGCTTTCTTT.

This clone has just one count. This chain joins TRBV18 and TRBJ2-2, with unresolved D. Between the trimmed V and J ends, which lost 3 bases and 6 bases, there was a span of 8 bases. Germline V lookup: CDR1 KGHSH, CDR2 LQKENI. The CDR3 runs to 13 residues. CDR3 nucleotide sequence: TGTGCCAGCTCACCCGACATTTCCGGGGAGCTGTTTTTT. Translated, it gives CASSPDISGELFF.

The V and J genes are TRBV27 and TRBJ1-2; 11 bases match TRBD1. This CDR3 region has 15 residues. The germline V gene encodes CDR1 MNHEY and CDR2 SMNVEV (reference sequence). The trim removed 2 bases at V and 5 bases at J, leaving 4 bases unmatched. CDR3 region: CASSLRTGGKYGYTF. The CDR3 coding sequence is TGTGCCAGCAGTTTAAGGACAGGGGGCAAATATGGCTACACCTTC.

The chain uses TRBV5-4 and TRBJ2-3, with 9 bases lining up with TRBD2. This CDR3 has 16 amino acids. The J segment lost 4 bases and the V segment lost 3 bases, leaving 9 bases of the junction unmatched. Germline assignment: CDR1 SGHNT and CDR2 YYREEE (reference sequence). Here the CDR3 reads CASSWGVAGAPDTQYF. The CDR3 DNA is TGTGCCAGCAGCTGGGGAGTAGCGGGGGCCCCAGATACGCAGTATTTT.

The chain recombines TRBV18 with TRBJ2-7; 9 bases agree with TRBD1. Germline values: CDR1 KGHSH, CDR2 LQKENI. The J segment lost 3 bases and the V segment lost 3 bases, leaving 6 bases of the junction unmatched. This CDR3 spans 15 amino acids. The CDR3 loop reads CASSPGTGYLYEQYF. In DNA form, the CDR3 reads TGTGCCAGCTCACCGGGGACAGGGTACCTCTACGAGCAGTACTTC.

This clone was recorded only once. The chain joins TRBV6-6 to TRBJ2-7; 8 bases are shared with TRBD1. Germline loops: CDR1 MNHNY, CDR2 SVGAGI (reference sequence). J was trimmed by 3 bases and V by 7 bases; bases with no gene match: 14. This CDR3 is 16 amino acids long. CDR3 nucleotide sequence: TGTGCCAGCACTCCCAACCTCCGGACAGGGAACTACGAGCAGTACTTC. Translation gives CASTPNLRTGNYEQYF.

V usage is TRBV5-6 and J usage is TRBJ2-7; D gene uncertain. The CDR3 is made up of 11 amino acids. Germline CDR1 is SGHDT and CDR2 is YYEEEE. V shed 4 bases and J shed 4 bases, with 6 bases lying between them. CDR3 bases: TGTGCCAGCAGCGCTGAATACGAGCAGTACTTC. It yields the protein CASSAEYEQYF.

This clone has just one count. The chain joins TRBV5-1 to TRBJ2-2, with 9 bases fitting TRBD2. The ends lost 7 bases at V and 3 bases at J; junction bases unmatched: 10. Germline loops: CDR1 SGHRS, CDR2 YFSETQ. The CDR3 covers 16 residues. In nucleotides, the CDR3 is TGCGCCAGCCAGGGCCTTTCTAGCGGGGACACCGGGGAGCTGTTTTTT. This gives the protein CASQGLSSGDTGELFF.

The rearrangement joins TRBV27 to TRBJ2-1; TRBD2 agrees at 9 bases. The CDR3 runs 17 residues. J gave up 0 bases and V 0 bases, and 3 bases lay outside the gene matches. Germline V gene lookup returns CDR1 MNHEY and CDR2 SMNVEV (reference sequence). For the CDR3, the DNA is TGTGCCAGCAGTTTATCTGGCGGGGGGGTCTCCTACAATGAGCAGTTCTTC. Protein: CASSLSGGGVSYNEQFF.